This is a list of T cell receptor beta chains from one sample in a study of T cells in Graves' hyperthyroidism and ophthalmopathy. A single record per CDR3 protein comes from TCRdb applying MiXCR to the multiplex PCR reads. The sample lists about 360,000 distinct CDR3 sequences; under 20% were seen once. Sample: blood. The receptors were gathered from a woman aged 18 to 35 with Graves' hyperthyroidism. The conserved cysteine and the conserved F or W are not part of the CDR3 here. D genes are given only for firm matches. Where a row states a size, it is once, few, many or the class of an expanded clone; other rows omit it.

abundance	v_gene	d_gene	j_gene	CDR3aa
-	TRBV27	TRBD1	TRBJ2-7	ASSLGDSMYEQY
-	TRBV12-3/TRBV12-4	-	TRBJ2-7	ASGFGGQRYEQY
-	TRBV29-1	-	TRBJ2-7	SVGGAGHEQY
many	TRBV4-1	-	TRBJ1-5	ASSQVVGSNQPQH
-	TRBV10-3	TRBD1	TRBJ2-2	AIRTGRDTGELF
medium-sized	TRBV28	-	TRBJ1-1	ASTLSGNTEAF
many	TRBV13	-	TRBJ2-7	ASSLGDGSFPKQY
many	TRBV20-1	-	TRBJ1-3	SARDPKRVSGNTIY
many	TRBV6-1	-	TRBJ1-1	ASSEWVAGKTEAF
many	TRBV7-8	TRBD1	TRBJ2-5	ASSRDSGRQTQY
-	TRBV7-9	-	TRBJ2-7	ASRRTRGPYEQY
many	TRBV20-1	-	TRBJ1-2	SARDRVGAEVGYT
many	TRBV13	-	TRBJ2-7	ASSQGRSYEQY
many	TRBV24-1	TRBD1	TRBJ1-1	ATEGTGNTEAF
-	TRBV6-2/TRBV6-3	-	TRBJ2-5	ASSYLVGETQY
-	TRBV12-3/TRBV12-4	TRBD2	TRBJ2-7	ASSFGGAGSYEQY
-	TRBV7-2	-	TRBJ1-6	ASSFQGVSPLH
many	TRBV28	-	TRBJ1-2	ASSLFRGLSSEGYT
many	TRBV24-1	-	TRBJ2-7	ATSKTGRYEQY
once	TRBV25-1	-	TRBJ1-2	ASSEGAGITVYGYT
many	TRBV4-1	-	TRBJ1-1	ASSQPPGAQGTEAF
many	TRBV12-3/TRBV12-4	TRBD1	TRBJ1-1	ASTPGQGMGAF
many	TRBV12-3/TRBV12-4	-	TRBJ1-5	ASSFAGPHQPQH
few	TRBV6-5	-	TRBJ1-6	ASSYSGGVYSPLH
many	TRBV20-1	-	TRBJ1-3	SVPHSGNTIY
many	TRBV7-8	TRBD2	TRBJ2-2	ASNRRGGTGELF
-	TRBV6-2/TRBV6-3	TRBD2	TRBJ2-7	ASRAGTSDSYEQY
many	TRBV12-3/TRBV12-4	-	TRBJ2-3	ASSLTGWITQY
many	TRBV6-1	-	TRBJ2-7	ASSEPLTYEQY
-	TRBV15	TRBD1	TRBJ1-1	AAAGTDYTEAF
many	TRBV4-2	-	TRBJ2-7	ASSQESLSYEQY
many	TRBV20-1	-	TRBJ2-7	SARPGGEQY
many	TRBV20-1	-	TRBJ1-1	SAPNREYTEAF
-	TRBV6-5	TRBD2	TRBJ2-2	ASSYSIGSGELF
many	TRBV5-6	-	TRBJ1-5	ASSLRFAGEASSNQPQH
-	TRBV28	TRBD1	TRBJ2-3	ATLRLDRGLKTDTQY
-	TRBV3-1	-	TRBJ1-3	ASSQAEAGNTIY
-	TRBV5-1	TRBD1	TRBJ2-2	ASSRSGQGSGELF
many	TRBV11-2	-	TRBJ2-3	ASSFHTQY
many	TRBV20-1	TRBD1	TRBJ1-6	SARPPRQGGNSPLH